The TCR beta chain under discussion was sequenced for a study of blood T cell repertoires in COVID-19. Looking at the study overall: The samples span acute and convalescent COVID-19 from the United States, Italy and Spain.

Original methodology: Counts of nucleated cells, estimated from reference gene primer amplification, were obtained. Clones were sequenced by immunoSEQ multiplex PCR, and TCRdb holds only the in-frame ones, with some missing. That table is the source of V, J and clone size, and D and trimming were worked out from the DNA. The table lists 150,000 to 250,000 clones, less than 95% of them singletons. Worth noting for this clone: Distinct nucleotide sequences in the sample also encode this CDR3.

Germline loops: CDR1 LGHDT, CDR2 YNNKEL (reference sequence). This CDR3 region has 12 residues. Trimming shortened V by 4 bases and J by 4 bases, and 5 bases separated the two germline ends. Seattle participants joined during active infection and were tracked over time. The source material was peripheral blood. The V call is TRBV3-1 (or the pseudogene TRBV3-2), the J call TRBJ2-1; D gene ambiguous. This TCR was sampled from a man aged 25 to 45 with COVID-19, enrolled during active disease. The DNA for the CDR3 is TGTGCCAGCAGCCCACAGTACAATGAGCAGTTCTTC. It is translated as CASSPQYNEQFF.